The present TCR beta chain was sequenced within a study of cytomegalovirus exposure and HLA in healthy donors. The CDR3 sequence is 14 residues long. Germline loops: CDR1 SGHRS, CDR2 YFSETQ. The V end was cut by 2 bases, the J end by 5 bases, with 10 bases between. This clone was seen a handful of times. Primers for the PCR totalled 60 Vbeta and 13 Jbeta. Profiled with immunoSEQ multiplex PCR; TCRdb holds only in-frame clones, not every one. Among roughly 130,000 clones, around 79% were seen once, and the ten largest hold around 3%. The chain couples TRBV5-1 to TRBJ1-4; D uncertain. The TCR originated in a female donor in good health and CMV-seronegative. Specimen: PBMCs. CDR3 bases: TGCGCCAGCAGCTTCCAATCCCAAAATGAAAAACTGTTTTTT. This gives the protein CASSFQSQNEKLFF.